This TCR beta chain comes out of a study of patients and donors after allogeneic stem cell transplantation. In TCRdb, the RT-PCR reads were re-called with MiXCR into one record per CDR3 protein. The sample lists 400,000 to 500,000 distinct CDR3 sequences, around 15% occurring once. Per the germline V gene, CDR1 is SGHRS and CDR2 is YFSETQ. The CDR3 consists of 14 residues. The V end lost 2 bases, the J end lost 2 bases, and 10 bases lay between the germline ends. This TCR came from a human donor who was either an allogeneic HSCT recipient or a stem cell or donor lymphocyte infusion donor (not recorded which). It is not recorded whose cells these are; they may come from a transplant donor. Sequencing was done on a sample of blood, either unsorted or a sorted T cell fraction (not recorded which). The chain uses TRBV5-1 and TRBJ1-2; D not resolved. The CDR3 here is CASSLNKANYGYTF. As DNA, the CDR3 is TGCGCCAGCAGCTTAAACAAGGCCAACTATGGCTACACCTTC.